The next 11 T cell receptor beta chains were all read from a single sample in a study of T cells after somatic rescue of genetic block. TCRdb's table, derived via immunoSEQ multiplex PCR, lists solely in-frame clones and lacks some. The data contain about 15,000 clones, about 72% of them singletons. The sample comprised peripheral blood mononuclear cells (PBMCs). These receptor sequences come from a man between 18 and 35 years old.

The chain has TRBV4-1 and TRBJ1-6, with D perhaps matching TRBD1 (6 bases). The CDR3 consists of 15 residues. CDR1 MGHRA and CDR2 YSYEKL come from the germline V gene. Trimming took 6 bases from V and 8 from J, leaving 17 bases between them. The chain's CDR3 is CASSRDPNRDSPLHF. The CDR3 coding sequence is TGCGCCAGCAGTCGGGACCCAAACAGGGATTCACCCCTCCACTTT.

A few counts support this clone. This CDR3 reads CARSRGQVDLSYEQYF. In DNA, the CDR3 is TGTGCCAGAAGCCGAGGGCAGGTAGACCTCTCCTACGAGCAGTACTTC. The rearrangement links TRBV5-3 to TRBJ2-7, with D maybe TRBD2 (5 bases). TRBV5-3 is known as an ORF, though its function is uncertain. This CDR3 is built from 16 residues. Trimming took 4 bases from V and 0 from J, leaving 17 bases between them.

In its sample, this clone was seen a few times. The chain uses TRBV18 and TRBJ1-1; TRBD1 is a possible D gene (5 bases). CDR3 length: 13 amino acids. Looked up from germline, CDR1 is KGHSH and CDR2 is LQKENI. V was trimmed by 5 bases and J by 5 bases, leaving 12 bases between them. The CDR3 DNA sequence: TGTGCCAGCTCAAACGCCAGGGATACTGAAGCTTTCTTT. Translation gives CASSNARDTEAFF. The full variable domain, completed using reference TRBV18 and TRBJ1-1, is NAGVMQNPRHLVRRRGQEARLRCSPMKGHSHVYWYRQLPEEGLKFMVYLQKENIIDESGMPKERFSAEFPKEGPSILRIQQVVRGDSAAYFCASSNARDTEAFFGQGTRLTVV.

The rearrangement links TRBV5-4 to TRBJ1-1; no clear D. Per germline, CDR1 SGHNT and CDR2 YYREEE (reference sequence). Trimming removed 0 bases at V and 5 bases at J, with 17 bases between. The CDR3 is made up of 16 amino acids. In nucleotides, the CDR3 is TGTGCCAGCAGCTTGGATATCAGTAACAAGAAAACTGAAGCTTTCTTT. It specifies CASSLDISNKKTEAFF.

The sample holds one count of this clone. The chain employs TRBV14 and TRBJ1-3; the D is unclear. Germline V gene sequence: CDR1 SGHDN, CDR2 FVKESK. Trimming stripped 2 bases from V and 1 base from J, with 3 bases between. The CDR3 covers 13 residues. The CDR3 nucleotides read TGTGCCAGCAGCCAAATATCTGGAAACACCATATATTTT. Translated, it gives CASSQISGNTIYF.

By share, this clone ranks as medium-sized. This chain connects TRBV7-8 to TRBJ1-5, with 9 bases identical to TRBD1. Trimming removed 4 bases from V and 4 bases from J; junction bases left unmatched: 5. Per germline, CDR1 SGHVS and CDR2 FQNEAQ. This CDR3 spans 15 amino acids. As DNA, the CDR3 is TGTGCCAGCAGCTCCAACAGGGGGCCTAATCAGCCCCAGCATTTT. Its translation: CASSSNRGPNQPQHF.

The V gene is TRBV5-1, the J gene TRBJ2-3; 7 bases fit TRBD1. The CDR3 is made up of 18 amino acids. Germline V gene lookup returns CDR1 SGHRS and CDR2 YFSETQ. The V segment lost 0 bases and the J segment 0 bases; nucleotides outside the gene matches: 10. The CDR3 spells CASSLGPAPRGSTDTQYF. The CDR3 DNA is TGCGCCAGCAGCTTGGGCCCCGCCCCCAGGGGGAGCACAGATACGCAGTATTTT. The full variable domain, in which reference TRBV5-1 and TRBJ2-3 provide the parts outside the CDR3, is KAGVTQTPRYLIKTRGQQVTLSCSPISGHRSVSWYQQTPGQGLQFLFEYFSETQRNKGNFPGRFSGRQFSNSRSEMNVSTLELGDSALYLCASSLGPAPRGSTDTQYFGPGTRLTVL.

This clone was picked up a small number of times. V gene TRBV7-3 combines with J gene TRBJ2-3; no firm D call. Germline CDR1 is SGHTA and CDR2 is FQGTGA. V was trimmed by 1 base and J by 5 bases, leaving 7 bases between them. The CDR3 is made up of 13 amino acids. As DNA, the CDR3 is TGTGCCAGCAGCTTAAGGGGTAGAGATACGCAGTATTTT. Protein: CASSLRGRDTQYF.

The chain carries TRBV5-1 and TRBJ2-5; 7 nucleotides agree with TRBD1. With 0 bases clipped from V and 2 bases from J, the junction kept 7 bases outside the gene matches. Looked up from germline, CDR1 is SGHRS and CDR2 is YFSETQ. The CDR3 sequence is 16 residues long. The CDR3 loop reads CASSLVTGVMQETQYF. The DNA for the CDR3 is TGCGCCAGCAGCTTGGTTACAGGGGTTATGCAAGAGACCCAGTACTTC.

CDR3 sequence (DNA): TGTGCCAGCAGCTTAGGAACAGGGACCTACGAGCAGTACTTC. Its protein is CASSLGTGTYEQYF. The chain employs TRBV7-9 and TRBJ2-7; D is possibly TRBD1 (6 bases). Trimming took off 1 base at V and 2 bases at J, with 9 bases between the two ends. Germline CDR1 SEHNR, CDR2 FQNEAQ (reference sequence). This CDR3 region has 14 residues.

This chain connects TRBV29-1 to TRBJ2-3; 10 bases are shared with TRBD2. Germline V gene lookup returns CDR1 SQVTM and CDR2 ANQGSEA. V was pared by 4 bases and J by 2 bases, with 12 bases of the junction left unmatched. This CDR3 comprises 17 residues. The chain's CDR3 is CSVGLSGRFTNTDTQYF. The CDR3, as DNA: TGCAGCGTTGGTCTTAGCGGGAGGTTTACGAACACAGATACGCAGTATTTT.